This T cell receptor beta chain was sequenced for a study of cytomegalovirus exposure and HLA in healthy donors. Study in general: Drawn from HLA-typed donors, some 80 million unique TCRs were held in an early data release.

Study-wide points: For most TCR beta V segments, an earlier analysis put the productive rate at about 87% or about 30% of the time.

For this clone: The antigen remains undetermined.

CDR1 is GTSNPN and CDR2 is SVGIG in the germline V gene (reference sequence). The CDR3 extends over 14 amino acids. The V and J ends lost 1 base and 4 bases respectively, with 13 bases between them. Primers: 60 Vbeta forward and 13 Jbeta reverse. Here immunoSEQ multiplex PCR was the method, and the copy in TCRdb shows in-frame clones only, minus some. Of fewer than 200,000 clones in the sample, around 80% were seen once. This TCR derives from a man between 18 and 35 years old in good health and CMV-seropositive. The sequencing sample was made of PBMCs. J is TRBJ1-1 and V is TRBV30; the D gene is possibly TRBD1 (6 bases). The CDR3 nucleotides are TGTGCCTGGAGTGGTAACAGGGCAAGCACTGAAGCTTTCTTT. It yields the protein CAWSGNRASTEAFF.